This entry describes one T cell receptor (beta chain). Cohorts were determined from participant-reported clinical history. The germline gives CDR1 MNHEY, CDR2 SMNVEV (reference sequence). The CDR3 is 16 amino acids. Trimming stripped 5 bases from V and 9 bases from J, with 20 bases between. These data come from a study of blood T cell repertoires in COVID-19. Sequencing was performed with immunoSEQ multiplex PCR; in TCRdb, only in-frame clones are kept and a portion is missing. The sample has 250,000 to 300,000 clones, about 80% seen once. The sequencing sample was made of PBMCs or T cells enriched from blood (not recorded which). V gene TRBV27 combines with J gene TRBJ1-6; D is possibly TRBD1 (6 bases). This sequence was found in a man between 45 and 60 years old who had recovered from COVID-19. The DNA for the CDR3 is TGTGCCAGCAGTACTAGTGGCGCAGGGGTGGGTTCACCCCTCCACTTT. This gives the protein CASSTSGAGVGSPLHF.